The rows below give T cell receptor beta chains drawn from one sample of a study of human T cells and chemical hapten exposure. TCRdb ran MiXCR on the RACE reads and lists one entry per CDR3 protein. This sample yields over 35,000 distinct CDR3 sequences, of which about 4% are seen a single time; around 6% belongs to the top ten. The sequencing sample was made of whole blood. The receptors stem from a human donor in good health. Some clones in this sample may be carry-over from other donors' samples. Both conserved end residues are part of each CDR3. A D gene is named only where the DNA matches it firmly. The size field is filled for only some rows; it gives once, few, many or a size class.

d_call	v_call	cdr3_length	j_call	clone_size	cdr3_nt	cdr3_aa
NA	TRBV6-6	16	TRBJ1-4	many	TGTGCCAGCAATCCCTTTATGGCGGGGACTAATGAAAAACTGTTTTTT	CASNPFMAGTNEKLFF
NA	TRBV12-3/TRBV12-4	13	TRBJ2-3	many	TGTGCCAGCAGGAGGATAAGCACAGATACGCAGTATTTT	CASRRISTDTQYF
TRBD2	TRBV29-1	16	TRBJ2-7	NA	TGCAGCGTTGAGCCGTACCTAGCGGGAGGGGGAGGAGAGCAGTACTTC	CSVEPYLAGGGGEQYF
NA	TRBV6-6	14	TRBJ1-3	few	TGTGCCAGCAGGATAGGAGCCTCTGGAAACACCATATATTTT	CASRIGASGNTIYF
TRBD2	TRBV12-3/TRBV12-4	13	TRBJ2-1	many	TGTGCCAGCAGTACTAGCGCGAGCAATGAGCAGTTCTTC	CASSTSASNEQFF
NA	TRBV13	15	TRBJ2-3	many	TGTGCCAGCAGCACTCTGGGGCACCGCACAGATACGCAGTATTTT	CASSTLGHRTDTQYF
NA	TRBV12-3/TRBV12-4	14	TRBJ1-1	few	TGTGCCAGCAGCCGAACAGGGTTCGGGCAAGGAGCTTTCTTT	CASSRTGFGQGAFF
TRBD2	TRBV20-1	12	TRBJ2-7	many	TGCAGTGCTAATAGCGGGTCGAAGGAGCAGTACTTC	CSANSGSKEQYF
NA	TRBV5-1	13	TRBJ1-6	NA	TGCGCCAGCAGCTTGGCGGGGCATTCACCCCTCCACTTT	CASSLAGHSPLHF
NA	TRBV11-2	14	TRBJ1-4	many	TGTGCCAGCAGCTTATTGGGAGGCAATGAAAAACTGTTTTTT	CASSLLGGNEKLFF
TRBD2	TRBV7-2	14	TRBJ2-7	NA	TGTGCCAGCAGCTTAAGCGGGGCCGGCTACGAGCAGTACTTC	CASSLSGAGYEQYF
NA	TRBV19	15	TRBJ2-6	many	TGTGCCAGTAGTATCGGAGGTGCAGGGGCCAACGTCCTGACTTTC	CASSIGGAGANVLTF
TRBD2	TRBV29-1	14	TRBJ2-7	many	TGCAGCGTTGAGGCCGGGACTAGGCTCTCCGAGCAGTACTTC	CSVEAGTRLSEQYF
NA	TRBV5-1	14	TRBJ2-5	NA	TGCGCCAGCAGCACTGGCAGGGCCCAAGAGACCCAGTACTTC	CASSTGRAQETQYF
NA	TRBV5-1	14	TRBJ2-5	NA	TGCGCCAGCAGCTTTGAGCCCTTCCAAGAGACCCAGTACTTC	CASSFEPFQETQYF
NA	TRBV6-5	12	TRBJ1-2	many	TGTGCCAGCAGAGGGTGGCGCGATGGCTACACCTTC	CASRGWRDGYTF
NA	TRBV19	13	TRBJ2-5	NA	TGTGCCAGTAGTATGGTCCCAGCGGAGACCCAGTACTTC	CASSMVPAETQYF
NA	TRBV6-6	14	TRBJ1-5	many	TGTGCCAGCAGAGCTAGACAGGTCAATCAGCCCCAGCATTTT	CASRARQVNQPQHF
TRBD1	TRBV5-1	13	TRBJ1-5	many	TGCGCCAGCAGCACAACAGGGGGGCAGCCCCAGCATTTT	CASSTTGGQPQHF
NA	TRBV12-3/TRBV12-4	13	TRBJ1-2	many	TGTGCCAGCAGTTTAGTGGGCCGGGATGGCTACACCTTC	CASSLVGRDGYTF
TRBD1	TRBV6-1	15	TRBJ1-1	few	TGTGCCAGCATCCCGGGACAGGGGAGGGGCACTGAAGCTTTCTTT	CASIPGQGRGTEAFF
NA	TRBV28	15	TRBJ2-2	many	TGTGCCAGCAGTATCTACTGGGCGAACACCGGGGAGCTGTTTTTT	CASSIYWANTGELFF
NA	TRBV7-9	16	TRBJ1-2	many	TGTGCCAGCAGCTTAGCGACGGGACCGTCGCCCTATGGCTACACCTTC	CASSLATGPSPYGYTF
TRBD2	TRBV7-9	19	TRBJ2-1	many	TGTGCCAGCAGCTCCGGGACTAGCGGGAGGCTAAGCTCCTACAATGAGCAGTTCTTC	CASSSGTSGRLSSYNEQFF
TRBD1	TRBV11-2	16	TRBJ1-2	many	TGTGCCAGCAGCTCCCCACGGCGGGACAGGGGAGGTGGCTACACCTTC	CASSSPRRDRGGGYTF
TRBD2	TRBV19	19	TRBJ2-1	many	TGTGCCAGTAGTATCCCCCCACCCGGGACTAGCGGGAGGGCCAGTGAGCAGTTCTTC	CASSIPPPGTSGRASEQFF
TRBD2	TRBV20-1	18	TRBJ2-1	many	TGCAGTGCTAGAGATCGCGGGACTAGCGGGAGAGGTTGGGATGAGCAGTTCTTC	CSARDRGTSGRGWDEQFF
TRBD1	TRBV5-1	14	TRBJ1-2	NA	TGCGCCAGCAGCCGAGACAGGGGTCAATTGGGCTACACCTTC	CASSRDRGQLGYTF
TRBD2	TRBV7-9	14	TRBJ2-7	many	TGTGCCAGCAGCTTATCCCGGACTAGCTACGAGCAGTACTTC	CASSLSRTSYEQYF
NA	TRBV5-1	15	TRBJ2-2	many	TGCGCCAGCAGCTTGTTGGACAGCTACACCGGGGAGCTGTTTTTT	CASSLLDSYTGELFF
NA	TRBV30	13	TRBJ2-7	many	TGTGCCTGGAGTTTCAGAAGGGGCTACGAGCAGTACTTC	CAWSFRRGYEQYF
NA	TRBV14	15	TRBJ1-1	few	TGTGCCAGCAGCCAGGACGGTACTATGAACACTGAAGCTTTCTTT	CASSQDGTMNTEAFF
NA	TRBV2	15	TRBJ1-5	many	TGTGCCAGCAGTCCGGGACGAAAGGCGAATCAGCCCCAGCATTTT	CASSPGRKANQPQHF
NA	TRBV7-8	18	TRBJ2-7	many	TGTGCCAGCAGCGTACCACCCTGGCAGGGTCCAAGCTCCTACGAGCAGTACTTC	CASSVPPWQGPSSYEQYF
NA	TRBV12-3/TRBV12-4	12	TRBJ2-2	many	TGTGCCAGCTGCCGGACCACCGGGGAGCTGTTTTTT	CASCRTTGELFF
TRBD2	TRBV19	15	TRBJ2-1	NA	TGTGCCAGTAGTACAACTAGCGGGTTCTACAATGAGCAGTTCTTC	CASSTTSGFYNEQFF
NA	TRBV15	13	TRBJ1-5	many	TGTGCCACCAGCAGAGTTCCATCTGGGCCCCAGCATTTT	CATSRVPSGPQHF
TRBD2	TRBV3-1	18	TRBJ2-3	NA	TGTGCCAGCAGCCGACGAAGACCGGCGCGGGAGGGCCGGGATACGCAGTATTTT	CASSRRRPAREGRDTQYF
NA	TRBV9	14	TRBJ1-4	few	TGTGCCAGCAGCGCACATCGTGGAGATGAAAAACTGTTTTTT	CASSAHRGDEKLFF
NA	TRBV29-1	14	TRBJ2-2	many	TGCAGCGTTCGGTTAGTAGGAAACACCGGGGAGCTGTTTTTT	CSVRLVGNTGELFF
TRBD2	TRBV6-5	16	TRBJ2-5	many	TGTGCCAGCAGTAGCCGAACTAGCGGGAGGCAAGAGACCCAGTACTTC	CASSSRTSGRQETQYF
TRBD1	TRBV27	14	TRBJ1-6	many	TGTGCCAGCAGTTTCCGGGGACAGAATTCACCCCTCCACTTT	CASSFRGQNSPLHF
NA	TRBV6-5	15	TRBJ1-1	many	TGTGCCAGCAGTTACTCGACCAGGGCCAACACTGAAGCTTTCTTT	CASSYSTRANTEAFF
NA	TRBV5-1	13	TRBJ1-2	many	TGCGCCAGCAGCTTACGACAGAACTATGGCTACACCTTC	CASSLRQNYGYTF
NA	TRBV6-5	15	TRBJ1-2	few	TGTGCCAGCAGGGAGTACCGATCTGGTGGTCGGGGCTACACCTTC	CASREYRSGGRGYTF
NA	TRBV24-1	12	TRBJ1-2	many	TGTGCCACCTCTTCAGGATCTTCTGGCTACACCTTC	CATSSGSSGYTF
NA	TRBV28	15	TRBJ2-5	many	TGTGCCAGCAGTTTATGGGGCCAAAATTCGGAGGCCCAGTACTTC	CASSLWGQNSEAQYF
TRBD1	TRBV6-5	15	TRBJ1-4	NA	TGTGCCAGCAGAGCCCCAGGGACAGGGCAAGAAAAACTGTTTTTT	CASRAPGTGQEKLFF
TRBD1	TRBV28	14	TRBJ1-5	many	TGTGCCAGCAGTTTTCACAGGGGAGGTCAGCCCCAGCATTTT	CASSFHRGGQPQHF
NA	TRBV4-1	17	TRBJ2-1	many	TGCGCCAGCAGCCTCTTAAGCCTGACGTACTCCTACAATGAGCAGTTCTTC	CASSLLSLTYSYNEQFF
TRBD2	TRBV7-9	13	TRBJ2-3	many	TGTGCCGCTGGGACTAGCGGCACAGATACGCAGTATTTT	CAAGTSGTDTQYF
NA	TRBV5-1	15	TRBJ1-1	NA	TGCGCCAGCAGCTTGGCCGTAACGGGAGCGGCTGAAGCTTTCTTT	CASSLAVTGAAEAFF
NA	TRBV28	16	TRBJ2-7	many	TGTGCCAGCAGTTCTAGCCCCCCGGGGGCTCGCTACGAGCAGTACTTC	CASSSSPPGARYEQYF
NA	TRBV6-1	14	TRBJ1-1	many	TGTGCCAGCAGTGACCGACCCGGCGGCGCTGAAGCTTTCTTT	CASSDRPGGAEAFF
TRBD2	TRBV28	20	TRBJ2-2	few	TGTGCCAGCAGTTTATATTACGGCGGGACTAGCGGGTGGAACACCGGGGAGCTGTTTTTT	CASSLYYGGTSGWNTGELFF